A single T cell receptor beta chain is shown here with its context. Its target is unknown. This entry is derived from a study of beta chain features in type 1 diabetes. Expressed TCRB transcripts were sequenced after all isolated RNA was converted to cDNA. Repertoires were generated with immunoSEQ multiplex PCR, while TCRdb's copy carries only in-frame clones and drops some. The repertoire holds under 150,000 clones, about 10% seen once, with around 0.7% in the top ten. The study, taken as a whole, reports: The cDNA sequencing approach could over-represent high-TCR-expressing cells. All four CD4+ subsets from Type 1 diabetes patients carried moderately but significantly shorter TCRB CDR3s. The VDJ junctions of type 1 diabetes patients carried fewer insertions and more deletions. PCR might show a preference for shorter templates, equally across patients and controls.

CDR3 length: 13 amino acids. Germline V gene data show CDR1 as SGHVS and CDR2 as FQNEAQ. Losses at the gene ends were 5 bases for V and 5 bases for J; bases not matched to a gene: 3. The receptor's source is a man younger than 40 with type 1 diabetes. Sequenced: central memory CD4+ T cells from blood. This chain uses TRBV7-8 with TRBJ2-5, with 9 bases lining up with TRBD2. CDR3 sequence reads: CASSGSGGETQYF. In DNA form, the CDR3 reads TGTGCCAGCAGCGGTAGCGGGGGTGAGACCCAGTACTTC. Based on the CDR3 plus reference TRBV7-8 and TRBJ2-5, the full variable domain is GAGVSQSPRYKVAKRGQDVALRCDPISGHVSLFWYQQALGQGPEFLTYFQNEAQLDKSGLPSDRFFAERPEGSVSTLKIQRTQQEDSAVYLCASSGSGGETQYFGPGTRLLVL.